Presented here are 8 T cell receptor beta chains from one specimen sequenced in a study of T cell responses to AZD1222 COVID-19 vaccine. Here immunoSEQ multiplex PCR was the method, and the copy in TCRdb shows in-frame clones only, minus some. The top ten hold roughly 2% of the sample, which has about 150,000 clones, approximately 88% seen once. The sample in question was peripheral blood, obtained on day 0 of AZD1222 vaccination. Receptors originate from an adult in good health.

The CDR3 loop reads CASTGANYGYTF. CDR3 coding DNA: TGTGCCAGCACCGGCGCTAACTATGGCTACACCTTC. This rearrangement joins TRBV12-3 or TRBV12-4 to TRBJ1-2; no definite D call. V gave up 7 bases and J gave up 0 bases, with 6 bases separating them. The length of the CDR3 is 12 residues.

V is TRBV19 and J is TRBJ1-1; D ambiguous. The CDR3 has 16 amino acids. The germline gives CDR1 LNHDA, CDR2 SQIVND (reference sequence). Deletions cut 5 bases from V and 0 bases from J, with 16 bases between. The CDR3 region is CASSVPGSGVNTEAFF. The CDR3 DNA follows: TGTGCCAGTAGTGTACCAGGAAGTGGGGTGAACACTGAAGCTTTCTTT. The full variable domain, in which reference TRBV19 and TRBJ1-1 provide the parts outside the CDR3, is DGGITQSPKYLFRKEGQNVTLSCEQNLNHDAMYWYRQDPGQGLRLIYYSQIVNDFQKGDIAEGYSVSREKKESFPLTVTSAQKNPTAFYLCASSVPGSGVNTEAFFGQGTRLTVV.

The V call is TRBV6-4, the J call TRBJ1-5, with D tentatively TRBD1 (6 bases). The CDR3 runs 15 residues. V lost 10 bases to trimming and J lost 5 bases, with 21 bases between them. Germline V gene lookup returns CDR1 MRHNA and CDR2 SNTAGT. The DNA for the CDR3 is TGTGCCACCCCCGAAGGGCAGGGGCGGTATCAGCCCCAGCATTTT. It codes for CATPEGQGRYQPQHF.

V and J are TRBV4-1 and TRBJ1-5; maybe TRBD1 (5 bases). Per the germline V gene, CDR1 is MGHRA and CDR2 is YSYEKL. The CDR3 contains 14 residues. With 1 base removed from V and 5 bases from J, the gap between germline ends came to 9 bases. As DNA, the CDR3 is TGCGCCAGCAGCCAAGCTGGGGGTTATCAGCCCCAGCATTTT. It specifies CASSQAGGYQPQHF.

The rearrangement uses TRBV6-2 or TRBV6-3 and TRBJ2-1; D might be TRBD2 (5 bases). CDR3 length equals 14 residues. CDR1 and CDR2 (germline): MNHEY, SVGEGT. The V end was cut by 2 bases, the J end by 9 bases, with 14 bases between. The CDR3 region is CASSYSGSPGEQFF. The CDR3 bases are TGTGCCAGCAGTTACAGTGGGAGCCCCGGTGAGCAGTTCTTC.

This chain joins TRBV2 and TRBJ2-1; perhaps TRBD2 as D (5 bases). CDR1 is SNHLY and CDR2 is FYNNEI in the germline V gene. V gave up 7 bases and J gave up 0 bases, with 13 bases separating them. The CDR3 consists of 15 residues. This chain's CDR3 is CASTPREDSYNEQFF. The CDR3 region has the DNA TGTGCCAGCACCCCCCGGGAAGACTCCTACAATGAGCAGTTCTTC.

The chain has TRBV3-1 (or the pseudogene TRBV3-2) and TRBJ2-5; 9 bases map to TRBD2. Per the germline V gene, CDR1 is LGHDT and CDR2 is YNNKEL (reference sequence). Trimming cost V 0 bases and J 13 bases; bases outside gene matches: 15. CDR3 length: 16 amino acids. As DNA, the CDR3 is TGTGCCAGCAGCCAAGAACCGGGACTAGCCGAGCTTCTGTGGTACTTC. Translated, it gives CASSQEPGLAELLWYF.

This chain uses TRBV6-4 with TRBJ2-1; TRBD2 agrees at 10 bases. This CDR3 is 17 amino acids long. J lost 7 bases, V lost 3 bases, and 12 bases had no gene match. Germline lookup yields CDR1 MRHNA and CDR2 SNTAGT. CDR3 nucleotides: TGTGCCAGCAGTGAAATAGCGGGAGGACTCGTAGGGAATGAGCAGTTCTTC. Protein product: CASSEIAGGLVGNEQFF.